Each of the 5 T cell receptor beta chains below was sequenced from the same sample in a study of blood T cell repertoires in COVID-19. Generated by immunoSEQ multiplex PCR, the TCRdb table keeps only in-frame clones and is missing some. This table holds 50,000 to 75,000 clones, around 79% found once. The material sequenced was peripheral blood. These receptors were collected from a man in his 60s with acute or convalescent COVID-19.

The chain uses TRBV2 and TRBJ2-1, with D hard to call. Germline V lookup: CDR1 SNHLY, CDR2 FYNNEI. V lost 4 bases, J lost 0 bases, and 10 bases lay in between. The CDR3 totals 15 residues. The CDR3 DNA sequence: TGTGCCAGCAGTGTGGAGTCAAGCTCCTACAATGAGCAGTTCTTC. Protein: CASSVESSSYNEQFF.

The chain employs TRBV2 and TRBJ1-5; 8 bases fit TRBD1. V was clipped by 6 bases and J by 6 bases; unmatched bases: 4. CDR1 is SNHLY and CDR2 is FYNNEI in the germline V gene. This CDR3 contains 13 residues. CDR3 sequence: CASRDDRGQPQHF. CDR3 DNA sequence: TGTGCCAGCAGGGACGACAGGGGTCAGCCCCAGCATTTT.

J is TRBJ1-5 and V is TRBV19; D is undetermined. Germline V lookup: CDR1 LNHDA, CDR2 SQIVND (reference sequence). This CDR3 comprises 15 residues. V lost 5 bases and J lost 3, with 14 bases in between. The CDR3 coding sequence is TGTGCCAGTAGTGTCGGGGTTGGGAACAATCAGCCCCAGCATTTT. Residues: CASSVGVGNNQPQHF.

This clone has just one count. CDR3 protein: CAGLAGGETQYF. In DNA, the CDR3 is TGTGCCGGACTAGCGGGAGGAGAGACCCAGTACTTC. V gene TRBV19 combines with J gene TRBJ2-5; TRBD2 matches at 14 bases. The germline V gene encodes CDR1 LNHDA and CDR2 SQIVND (reference sequence). J gave up 4 bases and V 11 bases, and 0 bases lay outside the gene matches. The CDR3 is 12 amino acids.

The J gene is TRBJ1-2, the V gene TRBV28, with a tentative D call TRBD1 (6 bases). CDR1 is MDHEN, CDR2 SYDVKM, per germline. Trimming removed 5 bases from V and 4 bases from J, with 17 bases in between. This CDR3 comprises 15 residues. The CDR3 DNA reads TGTGCCAGCAGTCTAATCAGGGGAGTGGGCTATGGCTACACCTTC. Its translation: CASSLIRGVGYGYTF.